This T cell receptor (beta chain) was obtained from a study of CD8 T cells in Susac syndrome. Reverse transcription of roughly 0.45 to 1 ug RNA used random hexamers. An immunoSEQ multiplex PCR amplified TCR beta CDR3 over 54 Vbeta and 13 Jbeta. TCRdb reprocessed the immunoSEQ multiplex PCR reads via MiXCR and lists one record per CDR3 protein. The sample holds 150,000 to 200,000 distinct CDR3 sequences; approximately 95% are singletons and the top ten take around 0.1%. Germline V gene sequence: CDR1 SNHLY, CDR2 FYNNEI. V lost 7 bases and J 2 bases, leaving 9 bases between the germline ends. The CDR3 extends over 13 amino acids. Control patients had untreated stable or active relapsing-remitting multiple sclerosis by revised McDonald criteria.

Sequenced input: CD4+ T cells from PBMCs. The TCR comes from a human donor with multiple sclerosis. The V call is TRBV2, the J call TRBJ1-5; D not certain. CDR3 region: CASTPEGNQPQHF. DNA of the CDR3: TGTGCCAGCACCCCCGAGGGCAATCAGCCCCAGCATTTT.